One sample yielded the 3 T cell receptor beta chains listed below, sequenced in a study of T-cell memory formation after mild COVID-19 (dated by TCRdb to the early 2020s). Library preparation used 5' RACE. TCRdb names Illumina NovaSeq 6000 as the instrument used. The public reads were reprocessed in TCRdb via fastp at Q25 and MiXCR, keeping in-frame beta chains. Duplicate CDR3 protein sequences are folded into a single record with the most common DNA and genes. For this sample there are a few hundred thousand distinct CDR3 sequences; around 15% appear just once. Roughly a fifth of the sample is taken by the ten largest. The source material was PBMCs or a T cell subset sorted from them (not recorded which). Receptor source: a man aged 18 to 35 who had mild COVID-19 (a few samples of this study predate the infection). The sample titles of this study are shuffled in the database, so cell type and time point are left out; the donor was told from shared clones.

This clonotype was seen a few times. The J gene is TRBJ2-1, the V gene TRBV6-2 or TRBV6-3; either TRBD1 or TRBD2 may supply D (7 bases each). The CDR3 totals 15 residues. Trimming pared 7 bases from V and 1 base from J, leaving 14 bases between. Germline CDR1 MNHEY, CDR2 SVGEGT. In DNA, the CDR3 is TGTGCCAGCACAGGGAGGGGGCGATCCTACAATGAGCAGTTCTTC. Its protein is CASTGRGRSYNEQFF.

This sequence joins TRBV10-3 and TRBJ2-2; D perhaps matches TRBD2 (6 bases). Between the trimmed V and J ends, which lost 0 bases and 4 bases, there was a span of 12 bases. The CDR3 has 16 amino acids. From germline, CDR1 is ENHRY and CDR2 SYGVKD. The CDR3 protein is CAISESWRGSTGELFF. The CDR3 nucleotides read TGTGCCATCAGTGAGTCGTGGAGGGGTAGCACCGGGGAGCTGTTTTTT.

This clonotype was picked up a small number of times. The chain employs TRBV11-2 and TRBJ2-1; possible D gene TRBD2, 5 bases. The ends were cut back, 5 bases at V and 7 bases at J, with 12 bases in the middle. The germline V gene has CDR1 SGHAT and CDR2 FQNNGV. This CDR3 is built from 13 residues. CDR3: CASSAEGGNEQFF. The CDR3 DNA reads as TGTGCCAGCAGCGCCGAGGGCGGGAATGAGCAGTTCTTC.